Listed here is a single T cell receptor beta chain. No cognate antigen has been identified for it. There are no base qualities to consult, and no much larger clone falls within one base. The sample comes from a study of T cells in Graves' hyperthyroidism and ophthalmopathy (dated by TCRdb to 2018 to 2020). Regarding the study in general: Peripheral blood was sampled at the time of initial diagnosis, prior to any treatment. The approximately 98 discovery patients were randomly divided into training and test sets at a 7:3 ratio. Whether ophthalmopathy could be predicted prospectively was tested in an independent validation cohort made up of about 18 hyperthyroidism patients plus 17 patients who later progressed to ophthalmopathy. TCR V-J signatures able to tell the groups apart were searched for in a discovery cohort of around 95 patients, of whom around 42 had Graves' ophthalmopathy and under 65 had stable Graves' hyperthyroidism. In addition, the study compared T-cell repertoires in thyroid tissue and in blood from over 5 Graves' hyperthyroidism patients. Following sampling, methimazole starting at 30 mg daily was given to hyperthyroidism patients, and high-dose intravenous methylprednisolone was given to ophthalmopathy patients. The paper describes TCR Vbeta CDR3 sequencing of around 140 peripheral blood samples, made up of 43 ophthalmopathy patients, 70 to 75 hyperthyroidism patients and roughly 17 progressor patients.

TCR beta CDR3 regions were amplified from RNA transcripts. The first round of RT-PCR for the TCR CDR3 was performed with the HTBI primer set and the Qiagen OneStep RT-PCR kit. A second multiplex PCR round built the libraries, followed by size selection and purification. Libraries were sequenced paired-end with 100 bp reads on an Illumina HiSeq2000. In the source study's methods: SOAPnuke was used to process the raw data, with reads discarded if the reads contained adapters or uncalled bases, had a mean Phred below 15, or lacked an exact constant-primer or identifier match. COPE v1.2.5 was used to merge the high-quality paired reads, and each unique nucleotide sequence was defined as a clonotype. Clonotypes were aligned to IMGT TRBV, TRBD and TRBJ reference segments using MiTCR v1.1. Analysis was restricted to V-J combinations with a frequency above 0.0001, which covered 99.2% of repertoires. The TCS score was defined as F50 (clonal expansion) divided by E x V (chaos), with BLOSUM62-based TCRdist calculated between CDR3 peptides within each V-J. Welch's t-statistics and random forest reduced 500 to 550 V-J features to about 12, which were used in a naive Bayes classifier (R e1071). TCRdb reprocessed the public reads (quality trimming at Q25 with fastp, clone calling with MiXCR) and kept in-frame beta chains. Rows with one shared CDR3 protein collapse into an entry with the most common genes and DNA. TCRdb's processing, not the authors' own work, is the source of the V and J calls. Recorded for this sample are more than 500,000 distinct CDR3 sequences; 16% of them occurred a single time. The ten biggest clones cover approximately 3.9% of the sample.

Study-wide findings and limitations: In validation, the model predicted progression to ophthalmopathy with approximately 71% sensitivity and less than 75% specificity, a median of approximately 6.7 months before onset. Blood samples also contained most of the expanded thyroid clonotypes (frequency above 0.001), which suggests that blood repertoires may reflect thyroid immune responses. No statistical method was used to fix the sample size in advance, and group allocation was not hidden from the investigators. A 13 V-J signature model separated ophthalmopathy from stable hyperthyroidism, with roughly 88% sensitivity and around 84% specificity in cross-validation and 80%/75% in testing.

CDR1 and CDR2, looked up from the germline V gene (reference sequence), are LGHDT and YNNKEL. From V the trimming removes 5 bases and from J it removes 2 bases, while the gene matches leave 8 bases of the junction unaccounted for. From cysteine to phenylalanine, the CDR3 is 15 amino acids long. The read is trimmed to its CDR3 DNA, 45 bases read in frame from base 1. A patient counted as having stable Graves' hyperthyroidism if no progression to ophthalmopathy occurred over 18 months of follow-up. Hyperthyroidism patients were newly diagnosed, had a disease duration of under 2 months, and were aged 18 to 65 years. Patients with uncontrolled infections, other autoimmune diseases, pregnancy or lactation were excluded. Diagnoses relied on clinical symptoms, serum thyroxine and TRAb, thyroid ultrasound and orbital computed tomography. Ficoll-Paque density gradient centrifugation was used to isolate PBMCs from about 10 ml of fresh peripheral blood. Trizol reagent was used to extract total RNA, and RNA quality was then checked on an Agilent 2100 Bioanalyzer.

The source material was blood. The chain couples TRBV3-1 to TRBJ2-7; 8 bases in between match TRBD2. This receptor was taken from a woman younger than 45 with Graves' hyperthyroidism. This receptor carries the CDR3 CASSSSGWDPYEQYF. Read as DNA, the sequence is TGTGCCAGCAGCTCTAGCGGGTGGGATCCCTACGAGCAGTACTTC.